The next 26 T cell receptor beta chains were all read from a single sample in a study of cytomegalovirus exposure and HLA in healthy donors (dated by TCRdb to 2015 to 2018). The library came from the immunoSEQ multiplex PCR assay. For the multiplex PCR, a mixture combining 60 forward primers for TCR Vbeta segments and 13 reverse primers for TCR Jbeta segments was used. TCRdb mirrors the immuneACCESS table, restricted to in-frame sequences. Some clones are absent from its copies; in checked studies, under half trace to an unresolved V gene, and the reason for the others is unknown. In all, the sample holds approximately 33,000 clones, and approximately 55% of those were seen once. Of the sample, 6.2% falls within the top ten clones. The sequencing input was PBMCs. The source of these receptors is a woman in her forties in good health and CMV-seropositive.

CDR3 in amino acids: CASSLELAGSYNEQFF. The CDR3 DNA is TGCGCCAGCAGCTTGGAACTAGCGGGCTCCTACAATGAGCAGTTCTTC. The J gene is TRBJ2-1, the V gene TRBV5-1, with 9 positions matching TRBD2. This CDR3 spans 16 amino acids. The trim removed 0 bases at V and 0 bases at J, leaving 1 base unmatched. Per germline, CDR1 SGHRS and CDR2 YFSETQ. The full variable domain, with the rest looked up from reference TRBV5-1 and TRBJ2-1, is KAGVTQTPRYLIKTRGQQVTLSCSPISGHRSVSWYQQTPGQGLQFLFEYFSETQRNKGNFPGRFSGRQFSNSRSEMNVSTLELGDSALYLCASSLELAGSYNEQFFGPGTRLTVL.

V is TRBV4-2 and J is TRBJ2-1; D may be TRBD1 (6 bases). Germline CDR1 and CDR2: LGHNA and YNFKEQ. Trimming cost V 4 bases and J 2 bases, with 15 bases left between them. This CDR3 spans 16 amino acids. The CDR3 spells CASSPENRDPYNEQFF. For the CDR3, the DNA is TGTGCCAGCAGCCCGGAGAACAGGGACCCCTACAATGAGCAGTTCTTC.

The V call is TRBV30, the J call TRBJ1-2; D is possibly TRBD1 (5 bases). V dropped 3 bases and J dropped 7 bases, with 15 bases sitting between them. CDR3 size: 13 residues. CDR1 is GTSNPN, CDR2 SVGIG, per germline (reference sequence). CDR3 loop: CAWSPTGFFGYTF. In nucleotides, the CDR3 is TGTGCCTGGAGCCCTACAGGTTTTTTTGGCTACACCTTC.

Here the CDR3 reads CASVGQGGNIEQYF. CDR3 in DNA: TGCGCCAGCGTCGGACAGGGAGGAAATATAGAGCAGTACTTC. V gene TRBV5-1 combines with J gene TRBJ2-7; 8 nucleotides match TRBD1. Unmatched junction bases numbered 13, after V lost 7 bases and J lost 7 bases. CDR1 is SGHRS and CDR2 is YFSETQ in the germline V gene. The CDR3 contains 14 residues. The variable domain in full, with the rest retrieved from reference TRBV5-1 and TRBJ2-7, is KAGVTQTPRYLIKTRGQQVTLSCSPISGHRSVSWYQQTPGQGLQFLFEYFSETQRNKGNFPGRFSGRQFSNSRSEMNVSTLELGDSALYLCASVGQGGNIEQYFGPGTRLTVT.

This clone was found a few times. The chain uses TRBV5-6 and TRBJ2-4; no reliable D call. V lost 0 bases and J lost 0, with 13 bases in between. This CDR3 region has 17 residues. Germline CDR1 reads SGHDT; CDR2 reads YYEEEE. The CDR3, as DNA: TGTGCCAGCAGCTTGGCCGCGCTGAGACTAGCCAAAAACATTCAGTACTTC. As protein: CASSLAALRLAKNIQYF.

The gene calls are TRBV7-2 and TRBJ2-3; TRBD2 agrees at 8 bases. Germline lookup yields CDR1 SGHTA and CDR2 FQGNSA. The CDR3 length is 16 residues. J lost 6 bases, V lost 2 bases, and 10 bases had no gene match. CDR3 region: CASSLFGGGTSDTQYF. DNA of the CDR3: TGTGCCAGCAGCTTATTCGGGGGGGGGACGAGCGATACGCAGTATTTT.

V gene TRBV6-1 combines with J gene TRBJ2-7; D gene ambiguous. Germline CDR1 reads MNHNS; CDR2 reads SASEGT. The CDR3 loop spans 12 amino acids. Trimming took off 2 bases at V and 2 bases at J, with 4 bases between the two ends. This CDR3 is CASSEQTYEQYF. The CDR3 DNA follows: TGTGCCAGCAGTGAACAGACCTACGAGCAGTACTTC.

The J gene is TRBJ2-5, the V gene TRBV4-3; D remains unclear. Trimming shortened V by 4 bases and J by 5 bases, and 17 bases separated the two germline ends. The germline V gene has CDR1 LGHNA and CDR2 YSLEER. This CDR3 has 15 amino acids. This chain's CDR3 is CASSLLFPSEETQYF. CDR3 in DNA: TGCGCCAGCAGCCTCCTATTCCCCTCCGAGGAGACCCAGTACTTC.

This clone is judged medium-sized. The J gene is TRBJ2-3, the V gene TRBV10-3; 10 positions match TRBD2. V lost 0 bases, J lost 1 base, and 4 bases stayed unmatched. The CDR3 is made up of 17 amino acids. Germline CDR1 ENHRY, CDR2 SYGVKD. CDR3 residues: CAISESPSGGGTDTQYF. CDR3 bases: TGTGCCATCAGTGAGTCACCTAGCGGGGGTGGCACAGATACGCAGTATTTT.

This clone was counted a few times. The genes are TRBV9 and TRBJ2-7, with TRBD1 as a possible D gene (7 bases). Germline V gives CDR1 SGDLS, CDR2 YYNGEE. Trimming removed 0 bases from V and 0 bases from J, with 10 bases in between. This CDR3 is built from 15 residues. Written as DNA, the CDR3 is TGTGCCAGCAGCGTAGGGAGGGACAGCTCCTACGAGCAGTACTTC. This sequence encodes CASSVGRDSSYEQYF.

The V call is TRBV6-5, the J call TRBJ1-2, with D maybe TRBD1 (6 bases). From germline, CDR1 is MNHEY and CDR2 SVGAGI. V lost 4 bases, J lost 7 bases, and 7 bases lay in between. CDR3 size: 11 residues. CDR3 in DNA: TGTGCCAGCAGTTCAGGGGTTGGCTACACCTTC. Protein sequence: CASSSGVGYTF.

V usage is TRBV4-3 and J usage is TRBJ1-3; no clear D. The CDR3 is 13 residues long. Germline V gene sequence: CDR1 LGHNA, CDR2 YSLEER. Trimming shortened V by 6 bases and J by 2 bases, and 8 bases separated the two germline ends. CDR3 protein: CASRRVPGNTIYF. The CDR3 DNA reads TGCGCCAGCAGGAGGGTACCTGGAAACACCATATATTTT.

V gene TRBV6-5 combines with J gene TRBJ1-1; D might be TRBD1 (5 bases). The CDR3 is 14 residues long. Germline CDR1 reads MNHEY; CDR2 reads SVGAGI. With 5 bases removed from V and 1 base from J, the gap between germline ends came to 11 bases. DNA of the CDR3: TGTGCCAGCAGTCTAAGACAGAAGAACACTGAAGCTTTCTTT. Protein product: CASSLRQKNTEAFF.

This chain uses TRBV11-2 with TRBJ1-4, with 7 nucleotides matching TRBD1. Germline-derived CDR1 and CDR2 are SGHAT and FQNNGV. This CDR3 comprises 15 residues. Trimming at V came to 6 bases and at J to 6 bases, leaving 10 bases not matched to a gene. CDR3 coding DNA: TGTGCCAGCAGACCGCGGGACAGAGAGGATGAAAAACTGTTTTTT. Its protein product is CASRPRDREDEKLFF. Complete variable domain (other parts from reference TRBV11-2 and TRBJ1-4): EAGVAQSPRYKIIEKRQSVAFWCNPISGHATLYWYQQILGQGPKLLIQFQNNGVVDDSQLPKDRFSAERLKGVDSTLKIQPAKLEDSAVYLCASRPRDREDEKLFFGSGTQLSVL.

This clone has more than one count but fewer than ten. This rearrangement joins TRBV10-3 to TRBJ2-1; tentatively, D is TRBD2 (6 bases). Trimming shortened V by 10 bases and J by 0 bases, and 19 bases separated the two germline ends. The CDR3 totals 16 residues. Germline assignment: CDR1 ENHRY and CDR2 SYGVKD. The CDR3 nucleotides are TGTGCCACGGGTGTGCGGCTAGCGAACTCCTACAATGAGCAGTTCTTC. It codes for CATGVRLANSYNEQFF.

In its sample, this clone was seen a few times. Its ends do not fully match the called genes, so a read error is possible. CDR3 DNA sequence: TGTGCCAGCAGCACGGATAGCCTCCAGGGGATGAATACTGAAGCTTTCTTT. Translated, it gives CASSTDSLQGMNTEAFF. The chain recombines TRBV7-9 with TRBJ1-1, with D maybe TRBD1 (6 bases). Germline values: CDR1 SEHNR, CDR2 FQNEAQ (reference sequence). This CDR3 region has 17 residues.

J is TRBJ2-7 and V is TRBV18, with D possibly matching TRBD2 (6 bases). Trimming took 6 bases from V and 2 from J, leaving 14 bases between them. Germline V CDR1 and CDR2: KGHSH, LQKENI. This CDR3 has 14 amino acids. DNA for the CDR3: TGTGCCAGCTCCTACGTAGGAGGGACCTACGAGCAGTACTTC. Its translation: CASSYVGGTYEQYF.

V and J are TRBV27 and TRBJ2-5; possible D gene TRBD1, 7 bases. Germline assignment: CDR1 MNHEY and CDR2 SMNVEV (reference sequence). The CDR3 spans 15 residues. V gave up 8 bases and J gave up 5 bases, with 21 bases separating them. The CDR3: CASWRLGGTLETQYF. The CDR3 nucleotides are TGTGCCAGCTGGAGACTAGGGGGCACGTTGGAGACCCAGTACTTC.

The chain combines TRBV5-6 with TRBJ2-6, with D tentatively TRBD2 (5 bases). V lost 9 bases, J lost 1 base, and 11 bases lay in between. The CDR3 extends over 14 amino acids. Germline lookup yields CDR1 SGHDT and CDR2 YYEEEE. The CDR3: CATHGVSGANVLTF. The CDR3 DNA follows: TGTGCCACCCACGGGGTTTCTGGGGCCAACGTCCTGACTTTC.

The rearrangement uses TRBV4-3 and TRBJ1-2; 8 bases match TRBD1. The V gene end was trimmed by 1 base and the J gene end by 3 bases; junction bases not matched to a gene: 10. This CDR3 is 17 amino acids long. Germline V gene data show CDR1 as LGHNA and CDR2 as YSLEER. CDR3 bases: TGCGCCAGCAGCCAAGGAACTTGGACAGGGAAGGACTATGGCTACACCTTC. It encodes CASSQGTWTGKDYGYTF.

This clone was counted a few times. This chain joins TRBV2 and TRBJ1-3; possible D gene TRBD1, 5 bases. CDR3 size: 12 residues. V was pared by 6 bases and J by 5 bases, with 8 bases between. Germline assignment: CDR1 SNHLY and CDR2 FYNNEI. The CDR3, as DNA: TGTGCCAGCAGCCAGGGAAGAAACACCATATATTTT. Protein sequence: CASSQGRNTIYF.

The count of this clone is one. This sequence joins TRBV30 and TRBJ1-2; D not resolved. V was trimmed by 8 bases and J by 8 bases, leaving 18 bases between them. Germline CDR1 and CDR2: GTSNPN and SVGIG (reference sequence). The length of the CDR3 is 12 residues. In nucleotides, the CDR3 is TGTGCCGAATCGTACAGCATCGGAGGCTACACCTTC. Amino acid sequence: CAESYSIGGYTF. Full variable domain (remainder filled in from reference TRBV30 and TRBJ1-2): SQTIHQWPATLVQPVGSPLSLECTVEGTSNPNLYWYRQAAGRGLQLLFYSVGIGQISSEVPQNLSASRPQDRQFILSSKKLLLSDSGFYLCAESYSIGGYTFGSGTRLTVV.

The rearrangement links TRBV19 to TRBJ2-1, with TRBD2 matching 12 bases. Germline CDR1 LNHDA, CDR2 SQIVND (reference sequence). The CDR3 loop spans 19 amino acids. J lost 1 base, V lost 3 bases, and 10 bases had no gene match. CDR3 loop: CASSIRILGLAGSYNEQFF. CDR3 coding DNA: TGTGCCAGTAGTATTCGGATTCTCGGACTAGCGGGGTCCTACAATGAGCAGTTCTTC.

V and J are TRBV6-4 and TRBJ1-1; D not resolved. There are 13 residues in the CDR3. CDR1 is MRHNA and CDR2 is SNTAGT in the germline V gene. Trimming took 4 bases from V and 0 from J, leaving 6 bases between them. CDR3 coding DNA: TGTGCCAGCAGTGTCTCCGTGAACACTGAAGCTTTCTTT. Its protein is CASSVSVNTEAFF.

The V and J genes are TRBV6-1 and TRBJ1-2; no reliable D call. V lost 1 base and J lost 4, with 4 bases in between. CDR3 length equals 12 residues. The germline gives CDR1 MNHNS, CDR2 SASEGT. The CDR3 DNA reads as TGTGCCAGCAGTGAAGGTAGCTATGGCTACACCTTC. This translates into CASSEGSYGYTF.

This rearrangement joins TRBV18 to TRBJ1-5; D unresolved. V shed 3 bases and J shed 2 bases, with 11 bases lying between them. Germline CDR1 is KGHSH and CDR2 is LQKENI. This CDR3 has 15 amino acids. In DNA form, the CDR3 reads TGTGCCAGCTCACCCCCTGGCACAGGCAATCAGCCCCAGCATTTT. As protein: CASSPPGTGNQPQHF.